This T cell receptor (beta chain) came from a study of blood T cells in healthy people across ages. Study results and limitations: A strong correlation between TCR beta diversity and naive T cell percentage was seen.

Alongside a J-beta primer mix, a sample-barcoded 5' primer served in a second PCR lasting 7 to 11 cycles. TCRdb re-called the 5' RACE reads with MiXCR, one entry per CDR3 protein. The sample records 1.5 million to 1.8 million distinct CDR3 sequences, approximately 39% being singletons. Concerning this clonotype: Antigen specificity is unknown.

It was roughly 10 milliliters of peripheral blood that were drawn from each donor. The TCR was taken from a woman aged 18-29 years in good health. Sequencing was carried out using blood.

The DNA of the CDR3 is TGTGCCAGCAGTGAAGGGGGCCTCTCCTACAATGAGCAGTTCTTC. Translated: CASSEGGLSYNEQFF. The chain links TRBV25-1 to TRBJ2-1; D may be TRBD1 (6 bases). Germline CDR1 MGHDK, CDR2 SYGVNS. V dropped 2 bases and J dropped 0 bases, with 8 bases sitting between them. CDR3 length: 15 residues.